This TCR beta chain was captured by sequencing in a study of T cell responses to AZD1222 COVID-19 vaccine. The CDR3 totals 12 residues. Germline CDR1 is SGHAT and CDR2 is FQNNGV. The germline V and J ends were trimmed by 8 bases and 7 bases, with 14 bases remaining between them. Study outcomes and limitations: Regions 160-218 and 743-854 held dominance among vaccine-associated CD4 TCRs, which spanned spike. In a largely white British group with more females than males, clonal diversity was possibly underestimated. Reportedly, nearly half the spike-specific TCRs target unmutated variant regions.

In regard to this clone: No antigen is known for it.

Profiled with immunoSEQ multiplex PCR; TCRdb holds only in-frame clones, not every one. The sample includes around 150,000 clones, about 91% seen only once; the top ten take roughly 4.4%. The clonotype was recovered from an adult in good health. Sequencing used peripheral blood, obtained on day 0 of MenACWY control vaccination. The chain uses TRBV11-2 and TRBJ2-5, with D perhaps TRBD1 or TRBD2 (5 bases each). The CDR3 protein is CASHPEGRTQYF. In nucleotides, the CDR3 is TGTGCCAGCCACCCTGAGGGGAGGACCCAGTACTTC.